This T cell receptor (beta chain) was retrieved from a study of blood T cells in healthy people across ages. As for the study in general: Template switching caught about one barcoded beta molecule for each two T cells.

About this clonotype itself: Its antigen is not identified.

Sample-barcoded 5' priming and a J-beta primer mix drove a second PCR of about 7 to 11 cycles. Using its own MiXCR run on the 5' RACE reads, TCRdb lists one record per CDR3 protein. The table shows 550,000 to 650,000 distinct CDR3 sequences, with 25% to 35% occurring only once. Study-wide findings and caveats: Compared with aged donors, long-lived donors showed fewer expanded clones, suggesting selection.

The junction had 12 bases not matched to a gene; V was cut back by 5 bases and J by 3 bases. Germline CDR1 is DFQATT and CDR2 is SNEGSKA (reference sequence). The CDR3 totals 16 residues. The source material was blood. This receptor was obtained from a woman of 80 years or more in good health. The gene calls are TRBV20-1 and TRBJ2-5; 10 nucleotides agree with TRBD2. The CDR3 sequence is CSARGFSGRSEETQYF. In DNA, the CDR3 is TGCAGTGCTCGGGGGTTTAGCGGGAGGTCGGAAGAGACCCAGTACTTC.